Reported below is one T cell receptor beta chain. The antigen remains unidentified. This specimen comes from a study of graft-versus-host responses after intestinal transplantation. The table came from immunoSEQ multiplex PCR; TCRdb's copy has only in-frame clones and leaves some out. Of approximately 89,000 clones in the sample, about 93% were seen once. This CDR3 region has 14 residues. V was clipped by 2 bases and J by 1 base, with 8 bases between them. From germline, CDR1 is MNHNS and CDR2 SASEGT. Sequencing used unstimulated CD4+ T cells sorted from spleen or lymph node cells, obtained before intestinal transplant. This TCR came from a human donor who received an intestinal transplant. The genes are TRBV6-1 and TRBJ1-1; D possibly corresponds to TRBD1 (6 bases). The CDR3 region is CASSEQGSNTEAFF. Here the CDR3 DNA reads TGTGCCAGCAGTGAACAGGGGTCGAACACTGAAGCTTTCTTT.